The TCR beta chain described here comes from a study of shared clonotypes between healthy human individuals. Study context: Per donor, three plates held CD4 naive cells, three held CD4 memory, two held CD8 naive and one held CD8 memory.

In regard to this clone: The antigen is not known.

Profiled with immunoSEQ multiplex PCR; TCRdb holds only in-frame clones, not every one. The sample has roughly 1 million clones; approximately 78% are singletons. Study conclusions and caveats: Exclusively blood specimens were collected; tissue repertoires likely differ. Relative to their counterparts shared across all four donors, non-shared clonotypes exhibited diminished generation probabilities.

CD45RA-negative memory and CD45RA+ naive subsets were split from the CD4+ cells. The receptor's source is a young man in good health. Some clones in this sample may be carry-over from other donors' samples. The sample was memory CD4+ T cells from PBMCs. Subset defined: CD45RA-negative fraction.

Written as DNA, the CDR3 is TGTGCCAGCAGCGACAGGGGAGTGGTCTCTGGGGCCAACGTCCTGACTTTC. The encoded protein is CASSDRGVVSGANVLTF. This chain joins TRBV28 and TRBJ2-6; 8 nucleotides match TRBD1. Germline trimming cut 6 bases from V and 0 bases from J; bases unmatched to any gene: 7. The CDR3 length is 17 residues. Germline CDR1 MDHEN, CDR2 SYDVKM.